Listed below are T cell receptor beta chains from one sample, sequenced in a study of blood T cell repertoires in COVID-19. Clones were sequenced by immunoSEQ multiplex PCR, and TCRdb holds only the in-frame ones, with some missing. The sample contains 300,000 to 450,000 clones, around nine tenths of which appear only once. The sample consisted of peripheral blood. Receptors originate from a woman aged 60-75 years with COVID-19, enrolled during active disease. Each CDR3 is given with its conserved first and last residue. Fields, in order: D gene, clone size, V gene, J gene, CDR3 DNA, CDR3 protein. The D gene is left open where the match is weak. Size is omitted from some rows. Given values are once, few, many or a class for expanded clones.

-	once	TRBV5-1	TRBJ1-1	TGCGCCAGCAGCCACGCCTCAGGGAACACTGAAGCTTTCTTT	CASSHASGNTEAFF
TRBD1	-	TRBV6-5	TRBJ2-7	TGTGCCAGCAGACCGGGACAGGGGGCGAAAGAGCAGTACTTC	CASRPGQGAKEQYF
-	-	TRBV19	TRBJ1-5	TGTGCCAGTAGTTACCGGCTTCGACAGAATAGCAATCAGCCCCAGCATTTT	CASSYRLRQNSNQPQHF
TRBD1	-	TRBV10-3	TRBJ2-7	TGTGCCATCAGCGCTGAAGGGACAGGGAAGGTCTACGAGCAGTACTTC	CAISAEGTGKVYEQYF
-	-	TRBV25-1	TRBJ1-4	TGTGCCAGCAGTCAGGGTTTGGCTAATGAAAAACTGTTTTTT	CASSQGLANEKLFF
TRBD1	-	TRBV19	TRBJ1-2	TGTGCCAGTATCCCCGGACAGGGAGGATCCTATGGCTACACCTTC	CASIPGQGGSYGYTF
TRBD1	-	TRBV30	TRBJ1-4	TGTGCCTGTACGCCATATGACTTGGACAGGGTTCTTGAAAAACTGTTTTTT	CACTPYDLDRVLEKLFF
TRBD2	-	TRBV4-2	TRBJ2-5	TGTGCCAGCAGCCGGGCTAGCGGGGGGCAAGAGACCCAGTACTTC	CASSRASGGQETQYF
TRBD1	-	TRBV30	TRBJ1-5	TGTGCCTCTACAGGGGGTTTCGGTCAGCCCCAGCATTTT	CASTGGFGQPQHF
-	-	TRBV12-2	TRBJ2-1	TGTGCAAGTAGCTTACCTCTAGCGGGGGGGTACAATGAGCAGTTCTTC	CASSLPLAGGYNEQFF
-	-	TRBV19	TRBJ1-1	TGTGCCACCTCAGGGGCACGGCAAAGGAACACTGAAGCTTTCTTT	CATSGARQRNTEAFF
TRBD1	-	TRBV19	TRBJ2-2	TGTGCCAGTATCACAGGGGGTAGCACCGGGGAGCTGTTTTTT	CASITGGSTGELFF
TRBD1	-	TRBV7-9	TRBJ1-3	TGTGCCAGCGGCAGAGGACAGGGGGCGAGCTCTGGAAACACCATATATTTT	CASGRGQGASSGNTIYF
-	-	TRBV6-6	TRBJ1-6	TGTGCCAGCCTGAGCTCCTATAATTCACCCCTCCACTTT	CASLSSYNSPLHF
-	once	TRBV11-2	TRBJ2-7	TGTGCCAGCAGTCCACGGGACGAGCAGTACTTC	CASSPRDEQYF
-	-	TRBV6-5	TRBJ1-2	TGTGCCAGCATCCAGGGGCAGAAACTCTATGGCTACACCTTC	CASIQGQKLYGYTF
-	-	TRBV7-2	TRBJ1-1	TGTGCCAGCAGCCTAACAGGGCCGGCGGCTTTCTTT	CASSLTGPAAFF
-	once	TRBV6-5	TRBJ1-1	TGTGCCAGCAGTCCTACAGCTTTTCGGAACACTGAAGCTTTCTTT	CASSPTAFRNTEAFF
TRBD1	-	TRBV27	TRBJ2-3	TGTGCCAGCAGTCGGATCCGGGACAGGGGGATGCGGCGCACAGATACGCAGTATTTT	CASSRIRDRGMRRTDTQYF
TRBD1	-	TRBV28	TRBJ1-2	TGTGCCAGCAGTTTAAGGGGGAGGACAGGCCGCTATCTTTATGGCTACACCTTC	CASSLRGRTGRYLYGYTF
TRBD1	-	TRBV6-5	TRBJ2-2	TGTGCCAGCAGGAGGGACAGGGTAACCGGGGAGCTGTTTTTT	CASRRDRVTGELFF
-	-	TRBV10-2	TRBJ2-5	TGCGCCAGCAGTGAACGAAGTAGCGTCGAGACCCAGTACTTC	CASSERSSVETQYF
TRBD1	-	TRBV9	TRBJ1-3	TGTGCCAGCAGCGTCGCCCCGGGACAGGGGACTGGAAACACCATATATTTT	CASSVAPGQGTGNTIYF
TRBD1	-	TRBV19	TRBJ2-5	TGTGCCAGTAGTATAGGAGGGACAGGGTACCAAGAGACCCAGTACTTC	CASSIGGTGYQETQYF
-	-	TRBV6-5	TRBJ1-5	TGTGCCAGCAGACTTGATAGCAATCAGCCCCAGCATTTT	CASRLDSNQPQHF
-	-	TRBV6-2/TRBV6-3	TRBJ2-1	TGTGCCAGCAGCCCTCCGGGGAGGCAGTTCTTC	CASSPPGRQFF
TRBD1	-	TRBV5-5	TRBJ1-3	TGTGCCAGCAGCTTCCAGGGGGCCAGCTTCTCTGGAAACACCATATATTTT	CASSFQGASFSGNTIYF
TRBD1	-	TRBV11-2	TRBJ1-6	TGTGCCAGCAGCTCCCTTTTGGACAGGGGCAAGCCCCTCCACTTT	CASSSLLDRGKPLHF
TRBD1	-	TRBV6-4	TRBJ2-1	TGTGCCAGCAGTGACAGGGGACAGGGCCTCGGGAATGAGCAGTTCTTC	CASSDRGQGLGNEQFF
-	-	TRBV7-9	TRBJ2-3	TGTGCCAGCAGCTTAGGCTTTCTAGGGGGAGATACGCAGTATTTT	CASSLGFLGGDTQYF
TRBD1	-	TRBV6-5	TRBJ1-4	TGTGCCAGCAGTTACGGGACAGGGGGGGCTAATGAAAAACTGTTTTTT	CASSYGTGGANEKLFF
-	-	TRBV6-2/TRBV6-3	TRBJ2-7	TGTGCCAGCAGTTACGGAGGAGTAGGCTACGAGCAGTACTTC	CASSYGGVGYEQYF
TRBD2	-	TRBV19	TRBJ2-1	TGTGCCAGTAGTCGATCTAGCGGGGGGGCCTACAATGAGCAGTTCTTC	CASSRSSGGAYNEQFF
-	-	TRBV7-2	TRBJ2-2	TGTGCCAGCAGCTCCCTGAGGCAGGGAGGGGAGCTGTTTTTT	CASSSLRQGGELFF
TRBD1	-	TRBV2	TRBJ1-2	TGTGCCAGCAGTAGACAGGGCCATGGCTACACCTTC	CASSRQGHGYTF
TRBD1	-	TRBV4-2	TRBJ2-5	TGTGCCAGCAGCCAAGATGGGGGACAGGGCCAGTACTTC	CASSQDGGQGQYF
-	-	TRBV2	TRBJ1-3	TGTGCCAGCAGGGTGGACAGTCTCTCTGGAAACACCATATATTTT	CASRVDSLSGNTIYF
-	-	TRBV4-2	TRBJ1-2	TGTGCCAGCAGCCAAGACCGACAGGTTTATGGCTACACCTTC	CASSQDRQVYGYTF
-	-	TRBV6-5	TRBJ1-1	TGTGCCACGAGGCGAATGAACACTGAAGCTTTCTTT	CATRRMNTEAFF
-	few	TRBV29-1	TRBJ1-1	-	CSAFGSGGWNTEAFF
-	few	TRBV5-1	TRBJ2-2	TGCGCCAGCAGCTTGATAGCCGCGAACACCGGGGAGCTGTTTTTT	CASSLIAANTGELFF
-	-	TRBV3-1/TRBV3-2	TRBJ1-6	TGTGCCAGCAGCCAAGGCTTCGGGGGAATAAATTCACCCCTCCACTTT	CASSQGFGGINSPLHF
TRBD2	-	TRBV6-5	TRBJ2-1	TGTGCCAGCAGCCGGACTAGCGGGGGGAGCTATGAGCAGTTCTTC	CASSRTSGGSYEQFF
-	-	TRBV30	TRBJ1-1	TGTGCCTGGAGTGTAAATCGCGGGATCACTGAAGCTTTCTTT	CAWSVNRGITEAFF
TRBD1	-	TRBV5-6	TRBJ1-4	TGTGCCAGCAGCCTACGGGGGACAGGGGATTATGAAAAACTGTTTTTT	CASSLRGTGDYEKLFF